This T cell receptor beta chain comes out of a study of blood T cell repertoires in COVID-19. Across the whole study: Sources were T cells, B-cell-depleted T cells, or PBMCs; the material itself was cDNA or gDNA.

The data were produced by immunoSEQ multiplex PCR, yet TCRdb's version contains in-frame clones alone and is incomplete. This table holds under 450,000 clones, 87% found once. This study enrolled people aged about 18 to 90 from about two dozen US geographic areas. The CDR3 runs to 13 residues. Per germline, CDR1 LNHDA and CDR2 SQIVND (reference sequence). V was trimmed by 3 bases and J by 8 bases, leaving 13 bases between them. This receptor was taken from a woman in her twenties or thirties who had recovered from COVID-19. The rearrangement uses TRBV19 and TRBJ1-2, with D possibly being TRBD1 (5 bases). The sequencing input was PBMCs or T cells enriched from blood (not recorded which). The CDR3 region has the DNA TGTGCCAGTAGTATGGAAGGGGCGGGAGGCTACACCTTC. Residues: CASSMEGAGGYTF. Full variable domain (outside the CDR3, taken from reference TRBV19 and TRBJ1-2): DGGITQSPKYLFRKEGQNVTLSCEQNLNHDAMYWYRQDPGQGLRLIYYSQIVNDFQKGDIAEGYSVSREKKESFPLTVTSAQKNPTAFYLCASSMEGAGGYTFGSGTRLTVV.